Below, 26 T cell receptor beta chains from the same sample are listed, as sequenced in a study of blood T cell repertoires in COVID-19. Sequenced by immunoSEQ multiplex PCR; TCRdb stores in-frame clones only, minus some. The repertoire consists of some 150,000 clones, with around three quarters occurring once and the leading ten covering 1.5% to 2%. The sequenced sample consisted of peripheral blood. The source is a man older than 75 with acute or convalescent COVID-19.

The rearrangement uses TRBV5-4 and TRBJ1-2; 11 bases line up with TRBD1. Trimming took 2 bases from V and 4 from J; bases not matched to a gene: 4. In germline, CDR1 is SGHNT, CDR2 YYREEE (reference sequence). This CDR3 is 15 amino acids long. CDR3 sequence: CASSLRTGGGYGYTF. Here the CDR3 DNA reads TGTGCCAGCAGCTTACGGACAGGGGGCGGCTATGGCTACACCTTC.

The V call is TRBV19, the J call TRBJ1-2, with 7 bases identical to TRBD1. The CDR3 is made up of 15 amino acids. The V gene end was trimmed by 3 bases and the J gene end by 4 bases; junction bases not matched to a gene: 8. The germline V gene encodes CDR1 LNHDA and CDR2 SQIVND (reference sequence). The chain's CDR3 is CASSMGQLLGYGYTF. In DNA, the CDR3 is TGTGCCAGTAGTATGGGACAGCTTTTAGGCTATGGCTACACCTTC.

This chain connects TRBV2 to TRBJ2-5; perhaps TRBD2 as D (6 bases). The V end lost 7 bases, the J end lost 4 bases, and 16 bases lay between the germline ends. The germline gives CDR1 SNHLY, CDR2 FYNNEI. This CDR3 has 14 amino acids. The CDR3 sequence: CASNPERRGETQYF. The CDR3 nucleotides are TGTGCCAGCAACCCCGAGCGGAGGGGAGAGACCCAGTACTTC.

This rearrangement joins TRBV19 to TRBJ2-4, with TRBD2 as a possible D gene (5 bases). V was clipped by 5 bases and J by 2 bases, with 16 bases between them. The CDR3 length is 16 residues. Germline values: CDR1 LNHDA, CDR2 SQIVND (reference sequence). In DNA form, the CDR3 reads TGTGCCAGTAGTCCCAGCCGGGGTGGGACCAAAAACATTCAGTACTTC. It yields the protein CASSPSRGGTKNIQYF.

This chain connects TRBV19 to TRBJ2-5, with 11 bases matching TRBD1. V gave up 4 bases and J gave up 4 bases; unmatched junction bases: 8. CDR1 and CDR2 from the germline V gene are LNHDA and SQIVND (reference sequence). The CDR3 contains 16 residues. CDR3 DNA sequence: TGTGCCAGTAGTAGATATTCCGGGACAGGGGGAGAGACCCAGTACTTC. This encodes CASSRYSGTGGETQYF.

V and J are TRBV7-2 and TRBJ1-2, with 7 bases matching TRBD1. CDR3 length equals 14 residues. The ends lost 2 bases at V and 2 bases at J; junction bases unmatched: 2. CDR1 and CDR2 from the germline V gene are SGHTA and FQGNSA. The CDR3 here is CASSLQGGNYGYTF. The CDR3 DNA reads TGTGCCAGCAGCTTACAGGGGGGAAACTATGGCTACACCTTC.

The gene calls are TRBV6-2 or TRBV6-3 and TRBJ1-1, with D possibly TRBD1 on 5 matching bases. The CDR3 is 18 amino acids. Germline lookup yields CDR1 MNHEY and CDR2 SVGEGT. V lost 6 bases to trimming and J lost 4 bases, with 27 bases between them. CDR3 loop: CASSPPWGSAQGFTEAFF. The CDR3 coding sequence is TGTGCCAGCAGCCCTCCTTGGGGTAGTGCGCAGGGTTTCACTGAAGCTTTCTTT.

The chain uses TRBV29-1 and TRBJ2-2, with D maybe TRBD1 (6 bases). Trimming removed 5 bases from V and 7 bases from J, with 14 bases in between. CDR1 SQVTM and CDR2 ANQGSEA come from the germline V gene. There are 13 residues in the CDR3. CDR3 DNA: TGCAGCGTTACAACAGGGTGGGGCGGGGAGCTGTTTTTT. Protein sequence: CSVTTGWGGELFF.

This clone was detected once. The chain employs TRBV3-1 (or the pseudogene TRBV3-2) and TRBJ1-2, with TRBD1 identical over 10 bases. This CDR3 has 16 amino acids. The V segment lost 0 bases and the J segment 7 bases; nucleotides outside the gene matches: 8. The germline V gene has CDR1 LGHDT and CDR2 YNNKEL (reference sequence). CDR3 bases: TGTGCCAGCAGCCAAGATGGGGGACAGGGGTATCGTGGCTACACCTTC. It yields the protein CASSQDGGQGYRGYTF.

This clone came up a few times. The V gene is TRBV5-1, the J gene TRBJ2-5, with D maybe TRBD2 (5 bases). The CDR3 covers 15 residues. V gave up 0 bases and J gave up 5 bases, with 14 bases separating them. CDR1 is SGHRS and CDR2 is YFSETQ in the germline V gene. For the CDR3, the DNA is TGCGCCAGCAGCTTGGGGACGGGGAGAGCGGAGACCCAGTACTTC. Translation gives CASSLGTGRAETQYF.

This chain uses TRBV6-4 with TRBJ2-1; 10 nucleotides agree with TRBD2. This CDR3 is built from 17 residues. CDR1 and CDR2 (germline): MRHNA, SNTAGT. The V and J ends lost 5 bases and 1 base, in that order; junction bases with no gene match: 8. CDR3 sequence (DNA): TGTGCCAGCAGTCGTCTAGCGGGGGCCCTATCCTACAATGAGCAGTTCTTC. Its protein is CASSRLAGALSYNEQFF.

This chain connects TRBV19 to TRBJ1-1, with D possibly matching TRBD1 (6 bases). The CDR3 is 13 residues long. The V gene's germline CDR1 is LNHDA and CDR2 SQIVND (reference sequence). V lost 3 bases to trimming and J lost 7 bases, with 12 bases between them. CDR3 bases: TGTGCCAGTAGTATCTTGAGGGGGGGTGAAGCTTTCTTT. It translates to CASSILRGGEAFF.

The chain couples TRBV5-5 to TRBJ2-5; TRBD1 agrees at 12 bases. The germline V gene has CDR1 SGHKS and CDR2 YYEKEE (reference sequence). The junction had 5 bases not matched to a gene; V was cut back by 2 bases and J by 3 bases. CDR3 length: 16 amino acids. This chain's CDR3 is CASSFRDRGLEETQYF. DNA for the CDR3: TGTGCCAGCAGCTTCCGGGACAGGGGGCTTGAAGAGACCCAGTACTTC.

V and J are TRBV6-5 and TRBJ1-2, with 7 bases aligning to TRBD1. The V segment lost 0 bases and the J segment 4 bases; nucleotides outside the gene matches: 8. CDR3 length: 16 amino acids. The germline gives CDR1 MNHEY, CDR2 SVGAGI. The CDR3 DNA reads as TGTGCCAGCAGTTACTCGGGGCGACAGGGCTTCTATGGCTACACCTTC. Translating it yields CASSYSGRQGFYGYTF.

This clone came up a few times. The gene calls are TRBV7-2 and TRBJ2-6, with 9 nucleotides matching TRBD1. The junction had 5 bases not matched to a gene; V was cut back by 4 bases and J by 1 base. Germline V lookup: CDR1 SGHTA, CDR2 FQGNSA. The CDR3 totals 17 residues. CDR3 in amino acids: CASSSRDRESGANVLTF. The CDR3 DNA is TGTGCCAGCAGCTCTAGGGACAGGGAATCTGGGGCCAACGTCCTGACTTTC.

The chain has TRBV6-5 and TRBJ1-1; 9 nucleotides line up with TRBD1. CDR1 is MNHEY and CDR2 is SVGAGI in the germline V gene. Trimming took 5 bases from V and 4 from J; bases not matched to a gene: 2. The CDR3 runs 13 residues. CDR3 sequence (DNA): TGTGCCAGCAGTACAGGGGGCGGCACTGAAGCTTTCTTT. This encodes CASSTGGGTEAFF.

This clone was seen only once. V is TRBV11-3 and J is TRBJ2-7, with 8 bases lining up with TRBD1. The CDR3 is 17 residues long. Germline V gene lookup returns CDR1 SGHNT and CDR2 YENEEA. Germline trimming cut 1 base from V and 3 bases from J; bases unmatched to any gene: 11. The CDR3: CASSLVDWGQENYEQYF. CDR3 coding DNA: TGTGCCAGCAGCTTAGTGGACTGGGGACAGGAAAACTACGAGCAGTACTTC.

The chain has TRBV6-5 and TRBJ1-2; tentative D call: TRBD1 (5 bases). CDR3 length: 14 residues. Trimming took 7 bases from V and 3 from J, leaving 15 bases between them. Germline V CDR1 and CDR2: MNHEY, SVGAGI. In nucleotides, the CDR3 is TGTGCCAGCACGGGACTCCGGGAGGACTATGGCTACACCTTC. It is translated as CASTGLREDYGYTF.

This chain connects TRBV6-4 to TRBJ2-3, with 12 nucleotides matching TRBD2. The trim removed 11 bases at V and 0 bases at J, leaving 12 bases unmatched. The germline V gene has CDR1 MRHNA and CDR2 SNTAGT. The CDR3 sequence is 17 residues long. The CDR3 bases are TGTGCCTCCGCACCCACTAGCGGGGGGCCGAGCACAGATACGCAGTATTTT. Encoded protein: CASAPTSGGPSTDTQYF.

The V gene is TRBV28, the J gene TRBJ1-1; TRBD1 agrees at 9 bases. In germline, CDR1 is MDHEN, CDR2 SYDVKM. The V segment lost 2 bases and the J segment 0 bases; nucleotides outside the gene matches: 10. The CDR3 consists of 18 residues. The DNA of the CDR3 is TGTGCCAGCAGTTTACCGATCCCGGGACAGGGCATGAACACTGAAGCTTTCTTT. This codes for CASSLPIPGQGMNTEAFF.

The rearrangement links TRBV12-3 or TRBV12-4 to TRBJ1-5; D remains ambiguous. V lost 6 bases and J 0 bases, leaving 3 bases between the germline ends. The CDR3 spans 12 residues. This CDR3 is CASRYSNQPQHF. The DNA for the CDR3 is TGTGCCAGCAGGTATAGCAATCAGCCCCAGCATTTT.

Only one count was recorded for this clone. The chain is built from TRBV11-3 and TRBJ2-5, with a tentative D call TRBD2 (5 bases). This CDR3 is 13 amino acids long. The V end was cut by 3 bases, the J end by 4 bases, with 9 bases between. From germline, CDR1 is SGHNT and CDR2 YENEEA. The CDR3 loop reads CASSFSVGETQYF. The CDR3 DNA reads TGTGCCAGCAGCTTTAGCGTGGGAGAGACCCAGTACTTC.

This clone was seen only once. The V gene is TRBV7-2, the J gene TRBJ2-7; TRBD2 aligns across 9 bases. CDR1 is SGHTA, CDR2 FQGNSA, per germline. The CDR3 contains 16 residues. V lost 0 bases to trimming and J lost 4 bases; unmatched junction nucleotides: 7. CDR3 in amino acids: CASSLARGGAGYEQYF. CDR3 nucleotide sequence: TGTGCCAGCAGCTTAGCGCGCGGGGGGGCCGGATACGAGCAGTACTTC. The full variable domain, its missing parts supplied by reference TRBV7-2 and TRBJ2-7, is GAGVSQSPSNKVTEKGKDVELRCDPISGHTALYWYRQSLGQGLEFLIYFQGNSAPDKSGLPSDRFSAERTGGSVSTLTIQRTQQEDSAVYLCASSLARGGAGYEQYFGPGTRLTVT.

This clone was seen once. This sequence joins TRBV11-3 and TRBJ1-4, with a possible D match to TRBD1 (6 bases). This CDR3 spans 16 amino acids. Trimming shortened V by 5 bases and J by 0 bases, and 13 bases separated the two germline ends. Germline-derived CDR1 and CDR2 are SGHNT and YENEEA. Here the CDR3 DNA reads TGTGCCAGCAGCCCAGGACAGCTCGCAACTAATGAAAAACTGTTTTTT. Translated: CASSPGQLATNEKLFF.

The rearrangement links TRBV19 to TRBJ2-2, with 7 bases that match TRBD1. J was trimmed by 2 bases and V by 10 bases; bases with no gene match: 7. This CDR3 region has 14 residues. CDR1 LNHDA and CDR2 SQIVND come from the germline V gene (reference sequence). The DNA of the CDR3 is TGTGCCACCGGGACAGACTTAAACACCGGGGAGCTGTTTTTT. This encodes CATGTDLNTGELFF.

The chain carries TRBV19 and TRBJ1-1; perhaps TRBD1 as D (6 bases). The CDR3 is 14 amino acids. Looked up from germline, CDR1 is LNHDA and CDR2 is SQIVND (reference sequence). The V end lost 6 bases, the J end lost 0 bases, and 11 bases lay between the germline ends. The CDR3 DNA sequence: TGTGCCAGTAGCTTCACAGGGATGAACACTGAAGCTTTCTTT. Amino acid sequence: CASSFTGMNTEAFF.